What follows are 16 T cell receptor beta chains derived from one specimen sequenced in a study of cytomegalovirus exposure and HLA in healthy donors. PCR involved 60 Vbeta and 13 Jbeta primers. Sequenced by immunoSEQ multiplex PCR; TCRdb stores in-frame clones only, minus some. The sample holds about 59,000 clones, 70% to 75% seen once. The sample taken for sequencing was PBMCs. The receptors were gathered from a man aged 25 to 40 in good health and CMV-seropositive.

This clone ranks as medium-sized. The V gene is TRBV6-4, the J gene TRBJ2-5; 10 bases map to TRBD2. Germline CDR1 and CDR2: MRHNA and SNTAGT. This CDR3 has 15 residues. Trimming at V came to 0 bases and at J to 4 bases, leaving 2 bases not matched to a gene. The CDR3 DNA reads as TGTGCCAGCAGTGACTCAGCGGGGGGGCCAGAGACCCAGTACTTC. Translation gives CASSDSAGGPETQYF.

This chain links TRBV29-1 with TRBJ1-2; D is unresolved. The CDR3 is made up of 11 amino acids. Trimming stripped 4 bases from V and 4 bases from J, with 7 bases between. The germline gives CDR1 SQVTM, CDR2 ANQGSEA. The CDR3 spells CSVGGFYGYTF. CDR3 nucleotides: TGCAGCGTTGGAGGGTTCTATGGCTACACCTTC.

This clone has only one observation. The chain has TRBV7-9 and TRBJ2-7; TRBD1 might be the D (8 bases). From germline, CDR1 is SEHNR and CDR2 FQNEAQ (reference sequence). The V end was cut by 4 bases, the J end by 4 bases, with 17 bases between. The CDR3 spans 15 residues. Here the CDR3 reads CASSSRTGGGYEQYF. The CDR3, as DNA: TGTGCCAGCAGCTCCCGAACAGGGGGGGGTTACGAGCAGTACTTC.

The chain links TRBV28 to TRBJ1-2; tentatively, D is TRBD1 (5 bases). Trimming took off 6 bases at V and 3 bases at J, with 14 bases between the two ends. The length of the CDR3 is 14 residues. Germline values: CDR1 MDHEN, CDR2 SYDVKM. The CDR3 DNA is TGTGCCAGCAGGCGCGGGACGGGAGACTATGGCTACACCTTC. Translated, it gives CASRRGTGDYGYTF.

The chain has TRBV5-3 and TRBJ2-1, with 9 bases identical to TRBD1. TRBV5-3 is reported as an ORF; its role is uncertain. The CDR3 loop spans 15 amino acids. The junction had 7 bases not matched to a gene; V was cut back by 4 bases and J by 5 bases. The CDR3 DNA is TGTGCCAGAAGCGCGGGACAGGGTAGTGACAATGAGCAGTTCTTC. As protein: CARSAGQGSDNEQFF.

The V gene is TRBV29-1, the J gene TRBJ2-2; D gene unclear. CDR1 and CDR2 from the germline V gene are SQVTM and ANQGSEA. The CDR3 covers 13 residues. Trimming left V 7 bases short and J 6 bases short, with 15 bases between. The CDR3 DNA is TGCAGCGGGGCCCTATACGGCGCCGGGGAGCTGTTTTTT. This codes for CSGALYGAGELFF.

Note on this clone: A read error may account for a junction end that differs from germline. The chain recombines TRBV7-3 with TRBJ2-6; TRBD1 matches at 12 bases. CDR1 is SGHTA, CDR2 FQGTGA, per germline. CDR3 length equals 19 residues. CDR3 region: CASTLSWGQGAPGANVLTF. The DNA for the CDR3 is TGTGCCAGCACCTTAAGCTGGGGACAGGGGGCCCCTGGGGCCAACGTCCTGACTTTC. Full variable domain (rest looked up from reference TRBV7-3 and TRBJ2-6): GAGVSQTPSNKVTEKGKYVELRCDPISGHTALYWYRQSLGQGPEFLIYFQGTGAADDSGLPNDRFFAVRPEGSVSTLKIQRTERGDSAVYLCASTLSWGQGAPGANVLTFGAGSRLTVL.

The rearrangement uses TRBV13 and TRBJ1-1; 7 nucleotides agree with TRBD1. Germline trimming cut 2 bases from V and 0 bases from J; bases unmatched to any gene: 6. Germline V CDR1 and CDR2: PRHDT, FYEKMQ (reference sequence). CDR3 length: 16 residues. CDR3 DNA: TGTGCCAGCAGCTTAATGGGACAGCACATGAACACTGAAGCTTTCTTT. This gives the protein CASSLMGQHMNTEAFF.

By frequency in the sample, this clone is medium-sized (0.01 to 0.1%). The V gene is TRBV4-1, the J gene TRBJ1-1, with D possibly matching TRBD1 (5 bases). The CDR3 has 15 amino acids. The germline V and J ends were trimmed by 2 bases and 1 base, with 11 bases remaining between them. Germline V gives CDR1 MGHRA, CDR2 YSYEKL. In DNA, the CDR3 is TGCGCCAGCAGCCAACCAAGAAGGGGGAACACTGAAGCTTTCTTT. Translating gives CASSQPRRGNTEAFF.

This chain links TRBV28 with TRBJ1-1, with D maybe TRBD1 (6 bases). CDR3 size: 14 residues. Germline CDR1 reads MDHEN; CDR2 reads SYDVKM. The V end was cut by 6 bases, the J end by 0 bases, with 11 bases between. As DNA, the CDR3 is TGTGCCAGCAGCCCCGGACAGATGAACACTGAAGCTTTCTTT. Its translation is CASSPGQMNTEAFF.

The V gene is TRBV5-1, the J gene TRBJ1-5, with D possibly matching TRBD1 (6 bases). This CDR3 is built from 15 residues. Between the trimmed V and J ends, which lost 2 bases and 6 bases, there was a span of 15 bases. Looked up from germline, CDR1 is SGHRS and CDR2 is YFSETQ. The DNA for the CDR3 is TGCGCCAGCAGCTTAGTTGGGGGGGGCGGTCAGCCCCAGCATTTT. Protein sequence: CASSLVGGGGQPQHF.

The rearrangement links TRBV5-1 to TRBJ2-1; tentative D call: TRBD2 (7 bases). CDR1 and CDR2 (germline): SGHRS, YFSETQ. This CDR3 has 15 amino acids. Trimming left V 5 bases short and J 0 bases short, with 12 bases between. The CDR3 DNA is TGCGCCAGCAGGAGGGGGGGCCGCTCCTACAATGAGCAGTTCTTC. It is translated as CASRRGGRSYNEQFF.

This rearrangement joins TRBV10-3 to TRBJ1-1, with D unresolved. Germline V gene lookup returns CDR1 ENHRY and CDR2 SYGVKD. V lost 11 bases to trimming and J lost 0 bases, with 13 bases between them. CDR3 length equals 13 residues. CDR3 coding DNA: TGTGCCGCCCACCGGTCTTTGAACACTGAAGCTTTCTTT. This codes for CAAHRSLNTEAFF.

The chain is built from TRBV19 and TRBJ1-4; D possibly corresponds to TRBD1 (6 bases). Trimming took 6 bases from V and 5 from J, leaving 13 bases between them. The germline V gene encodes CDR1 LNHDA and CDR2 SQIVND (reference sequence). The CDR3 length is 14 residues. CDR3 protein: CASRSGTRNEKLFF. The CDR3 nucleotides read TGTGCCAGTAGGTCCGGGACACGGAATGAAAAACTGTTTTTT.

The chain couples TRBV29-1 to TRBJ2-1, with TRBD2 identical over 10 bases. The CDR3 consists of 16 residues. The germline CDR1 and CDR2 sequences are SQVTM and ANQGSEA. After removal of 4 bases from V and 7 bases from J, the junction contained 13 bases not matched to a gene. CDR3 in DNA: TGCAGCGTTGTAGGAGCGGGGGGGCGGTCTGTAAATGAGCAGTTCTTC. Protein: CSVVGAGGRSVNEQFF.

The chain carries TRBV29-1 and TRBJ2-3; TRBD2 is a possible D gene (5 bases). V lost 7 bases and J 3 bases, leaving 14 bases between the germline ends. Germline V gene sequence: CDR1 SQVTM, CDR2 ANQGSEA. The CDR3 spans 13 residues. Here the CDR3 DNA reads TGCAGCGGAAATGGACGAGGGACAGATACGCAGTATTTT. Protein product: CSGNGRGTDTQYF.